This T cell receptor (beta chain) comes out of a study of siplizumab effects on memory and regulatory T cells. CDR3 length equals 15 residues. The V segment lost 5 bases and the J segment 4 bases; nucleotides outside the gene matches: 7. Looked up from germline, CDR1 is SEHNR and CDR2 is FQNEAQ (reference sequence). Sequenced by immunoSEQ multiplex PCR; TCRdb stores in-frame clones only, minus some. The table shows more than 85,000 clones, with 80% to 95% occurring only once. This clonotype originated in a human donor in good health. Sequencing was performed on CD4+ T cells sorted from blood. The chain has TRBV7-9 and TRBJ1-3; TRBD1 matches 8 bases. CDR3 protein: CASSRGQAQGNTIYF. CDR3 sequence (DNA): TGTGCCAGCAGCCGGGGACAGGCTCAAGGAAACACCATATATTTT.